Shown below are 5 T cell receptor beta chains from a single sample sequenced in a study of T cells in Graves' hyperthyroidism and ophthalmopathy (dated by TCRdb to the late 2010s). Libraries came from multiplex PCR. TCRdb shows the sequencer as Illumina HiSeq 2000. Amplification of TCR beta CDR3 regions was carried out from RNA transcripts. The TCR CDR3 was subjected to a first round of RT-PCR using the HTBI primer set and the Qiagen OneStep RT-PCR kit. TCRdb's own reprocessing of the public reads used fastp at Q25 and MiXCR and kept productive beta chains. Every CDR3 protein is listed once, alongside the most common genes and DNA of its rows. The sample includes hundreds of thousands of distinct CDR3 sequences, with less than 15% observed a single time. 9.2% of the sample is in the top ten clones. Specimen: blood. The receptors shown here come from a woman under 30 with Graves' hyperthyroidism.

The chain carries TRBV19 and TRBJ2-6; D is ambiguous. The CDR3 runs 15 residues. Germline V gene lookup returns CDR1 LNHDA and CDR2 SQIVND (reference sequence). Trimming removed 7 bases from V and 0 bases from J, with 10 bases in between. The CDR3 sequence: CASTSSLSGANVLTF. The CDR3 DNA reads TGTGCCAGTACCTCGTCCCTCTCTGGGGCCAACGTCCTGACTTTC. The whole variable domain, remainder taken from reference TRBV19 and TRBJ2-6, is DGGITQSPKYLFRKEGQNVTLSCEQNLNHDAMYWYRQDPGQGLRLIYYSQIVNDFQKGDIAEGYSVSREKKESFPLTVTSAQKNPTAFYLCASTSSLSGANVLTFGAGSRLTVL.

This clonotype appeared many times. The CDR3 DNA reads as TGCAGTGCTAGAGATCCTAGTAGGGGACTACCGTCCTACAATGAGCAGTTCTTC. This codes for CSARDPSRGLPSYNEQFF. The V and J genes are TRBV20-1 and TRBJ2-1; TRBD2 agrees at 7 bases. In germline, CDR1 is DFQATT, CDR2 SNEGSKA (reference sequence). Trimming at V came to 0 bases and at J to 1 base, leaving 12 bases not matched to a gene. This CDR3 is built from 18 residues.

Many counts were recorded for this clonotype. The chain uses TRBV7-9 and TRBJ1-1, with unresolved D. Trimming removed 3 bases from V and 1 base from J, with 6 bases in between. This CDR3 contains 13 residues. CDR1 is SEHNR and CDR2 is FQNEAQ in the germline V gene (reference sequence). The CDR3 DNA follows: TGTGCCAGCAGCTTTCGAAAGAACACTGAAGCTTTCTTT. This codes for CASSFRKNTEAFF.

This CDR3 is CASSSAPGQIYEQYF. The CDR3 DNA follows: TGTGCCAGCAGCTCCGCACCGGGACAGATCTACGAGCAGTACTTC. The chain has TRBV7-8 and TRBJ2-7, with TRBD1 matching over 7 bases. The CDR3 spans 15 residues. Trimming at V came to 4 bases and at J to 3 bases, leaving 9 bases not matched to a gene. CDR1 is SGHVS, CDR2 FQNEAQ, per germline.

This clonotype was recorded many times. The chain combines TRBV24-1 with TRBJ2-3, with 9 bases fitting TRBD1. CDR1 is KGHDR and CDR2 is SFDVKD in the germline V gene. The CDR3 sequence is 16 residues long. V lost 3 bases, J lost 6 bases, and 9 bases stayed unmatched. CDR3 DNA sequence: TGTGCCACCAGTGATCGGGGACAGGGTCCCTCCGATACGCAGTATTTT. It yields the protein CATSDRGQGPSDTQYF.